Each of the 25 T cell receptor beta chains below was sequenced from the same sample in a study of blood T cell repertoires in COVID-19. Sequenced by immunoSEQ multiplex PCR; TCRdb stores in-frame clones only, minus some. The sample records about 270,000 clones, 86% being singletons. The sample consisted of peripheral blood. Source of these receptors: a woman younger than 45 with COVID-19, enrolled during active disease.

The chain combines TRBV3-1 (or the pseudogene TRBV3-2) with TRBJ2-7; D is perhaps TRBD2 (5 bases). CDR1 and CDR2 from the germline V gene are LGHDT and YNNKEL (reference sequence). Trimming pared 2 bases from V and 4 bases from J, leaving 12 bases between. CDR3 length equals 14 residues. The CDR3, as DNA: TGTGCCAGCAGCCAACTTACTAGTGGATACGAGCAGTACTTC. It encodes CASSQLTSGYEQYF.

This chain connects TRBV5-6 to TRBJ1-4; TRBD1 matches at 7 bases. The CDR3 has 13 amino acids. CDR1 and CDR2 (germline): SGHDT, YYEEEE. V lost 4 bases, J lost 5 bases, and 2 bases stayed unmatched. CDR3 loop: CASSETGNEKLFF. DNA for the CDR3: TGTGCCAGCAGCGAGACAGGGAATGAAAAACTGTTTTTT.

This chain joins TRBV19 and TRBJ1-2; D is undetermined. Germline-derived CDR1 and CDR2 are LNHDA and SQIVND (reference sequence). This CDR3 is 15 amino acids long. Trimming cost V 2 bases and J 2 bases, with 12 bases left between them. The CDR3 DNA is TGTGCCAGTAGTATATTCCCGGACTGGAACTATGGCTACACCTTC. This translates into CASSIFPDWNYGYTF.

The gene calls are TRBV4-2 and TRBJ2-2; maybe TRBD2 (5 bases). V was cut by 6 bases and J by 6 bases, with 14 bases left in between. Germline V CDR1 and CDR2: LGHNA, YNFKEQ. This CDR3 has 14 residues. CDR3 nucleotide sequence: TGTGCCAGCAGTCTCCCTGAGGGTGCCGGGGAGCTGTTTTTT. Residues: CASSLPEGAGELFF.

This clone was observed a few times. This sequence joins TRBV3-1 (or the pseudogene TRBV3-2) and TRBJ1-1, with a weak D call TRBD1 (6 bases). CDR3 length: 13 amino acids. Trimming pared 5 bases from V and 1 base from J, leaving 8 bases between. The germline V gene encodes CDR1 LGHDT and CDR2 YNNKEL (reference sequence). CDR3 nucleotide sequence: TGTGCCAGCAGCACACAGGGGAACACTGAAGCTTTCTTT. This codes for CASSTQGNTEAFF.

The chain recombines TRBV28 with TRBJ1-6; 7 bases agree with TRBD1. From germline, CDR1 is MDHEN and CDR2 SYDVKM. Germline trimming cut 6 bases from V and 10 bases from J; bases unmatched to any gene: 9. The CDR3 covers 14 residues. CDR3 nucleotides: TGTGCCAGCAGCCTTCTACCGGGACAGTCACCCCTCCACTTT. This codes for CASSLLPGQSPLHF. Filled out from reference TRBV28 and TRBJ1-6, the complete variable domain reads DVKVTQSSRYLVKRTGEKVFLECVQDMDHENMFWYRQDPGLGLRLIYFSYDVKMKEKGDIPEGYSVSREKKERFSLILESASTNQTSMYLCASSLLPGQSPLHFGNGTRLTVT.

This chain connects TRBV6-5 to TRBJ2-7; 10 nucleotides match TRBD2. Trimming cost V 7 bases and J 4 bases; bases outside gene matches: 10. The CDR3 is 15 amino acids. Germline V gene sequence: CDR1 MNHEY, CDR2 SVGAGI. CDR3 sequence reads: CASILRAGGPYEQYF. The CDR3 DNA reads as TGTGCCAGCATTCTCCGAGCGGGGGGGCCATACGAGCAGTACTTC.

The chain carries TRBV5-4 and TRBJ1-4; 7 bases match TRBD1. This CDR3 region has 15 residues. The V gene end was trimmed by 4 bases and the J gene end by 6 bases; junction bases not matched to a gene: 9. The germline CDR1 and CDR2 sequences are SGHNT and YYREEE (reference sequence). CDR3 protein: CASSAGHQGDEKLFF. The CDR3 coding sequence is TGTGCCAGCAGCGCGGGACACCAGGGGGATGAAAAACTGTTTTTT.

The rearrangement uses TRBV19 and TRBJ1-2, with D maybe TRBD1 (5 bases). Germline V gene sequence: CDR1 LNHDA, CDR2 SQIVND (reference sequence). The CDR3 has 12 amino acids. The V end was cut by 3 bases, the J end by 8 bases, with 10 bases between. CDR3 protein: CASSIGQGGYTF. The CDR3 coding sequence is TGTGCCAGTAGTATCGGTCAGGGCGGCTACACCTTC.

The genes are TRBV7-2 and TRBJ1-1; D is possibly TRBD1 (6 bases). Germline V lookup: CDR1 SGHTA, CDR2 FQGNSA. This CDR3 is 14 amino acids long. V was pared by 8 bases and J by 3 bases, with 16 bases between. The CDR3 reads CASCRTAPYTEAFF. The CDR3 region has the DNA TGTGCCAGCTGCCGGACAGCCCCCTACACTGAAGCTTTCTTT.

This rearrangement joins TRBV7-9 to TRBJ2-2; 8 nucleotides match TRBD1. Germline trimming cut 5 bases from V and 6 bases from J; bases unmatched to any gene: 5. This CDR3 has 14 amino acids. The germline CDR1 and CDR2 sequences are SEHNR and FQNEAQ (reference sequence). The CDR3 bases are TGTGCCAGCAGCCCGGACAGGGTCGCCGGGGAGCTGTTTTTT. Translating gives CASSPDRVAGELFF.

This chain uses TRBV7-6 with TRBJ1-1; the match to TRBD1 covers 8 bases. The germline V gene encodes CDR1 SGHVS and CDR2 FNYEAQ. Trimming removed 1 base from V and 7 bases from J; junction bases left unmatched: 2. The CDR3 runs to 13 residues. The CDR3 nucleotides read TGTGCCAGCAGCTTAGTCGGGACAGGTGAAGCTTTCTTT. Translated: CASSLVGTGEAFF.

This chain connects TRBV4-1 to TRBJ2-7; D is unclear. The germline CDR1 and CDR2 sequences are MGHRA and YSYEKL. Deletions cut 1 base from V and 4 bases from J, with 11 bases between. The CDR3 sequence is 14 residues long. The chain's CDR3 is CASSQVPGEYEQYF. CDR3 bases: TGCGCCAGCAGCCAAGTACCTGGTGAGTACGAGCAGTACTTC.

This clone was found once. The rearrangement joins TRBV27 to TRBJ2-7; possible D gene TRBD2, 7 bases. The CDR3 sequence is 14 residues long. Germline V CDR1 and CDR2: MNHEY, SMNVEV (reference sequence). V lost 3 bases to trimming and J lost 4 bases, with 13 bases between them. This CDR3 reads CASSLGGGRYEQYF. CDR3 nucleotides: TGTGCCAGCAGTTTGGGAGGGGGGCGGTACGAGCAGTACTTC.

J is TRBJ1-4 and V is TRBV27; perhaps TRBD1 as D (6 bases). Trimming removed 6 bases from V and 2 bases from J, with 13 bases in between. The CDR3 has 15 amino acids. Germline-derived CDR1 and CDR2 are MNHEY and SMNVEV (reference sequence). The CDR3 loop is CASSQHRVTNEKLFF. The CDR3 bases are TGTGCCAGCAGCCAGCACAGGGTTACTAATGAAAAACTGTTTTTT.

V and J are TRBV19 and TRBJ1-5; TRBD1 is a possible D gene (6 bases). There are 19 residues in the CDR3. The V and J ends lost 4 bases and 0 bases respectively, with 22 bases between them. Germline CDR1 and CDR2: LNHDA and SQIVND (reference sequence). CDR3 DNA: TGTGCCAGTAGTACCCGGCACAGGGTGAGTGGATATAGCAATCAGCCCCAGCATTTT. Translated, it gives CASSTRHRVSGYSNQPQHF.

The rearrangement joins TRBV5-1 to TRBJ2-7; a possible D gene is TRBD2 (6 bases). The germline V and J ends were trimmed by 0 bases and 2 bases, with 12 bases remaining between them. The CDR3 covers 15 residues. Germline CDR1 SGHRS, CDR2 YFSETQ. Here the CDR3 DNA reads TGCGCCAGCAGCTTGGGGCAGGGCGGGACCTACGAGCAGTACTTC. The encoded protein is CASSLGQGGTYEQYF.

A single count supports this clone. This chain connects TRBV6-9 to TRBJ2-3; D call uncertain. V was pared by 7 bases and J by 2 bases, with 19 bases between. The CDR3 has 16 amino acids. Germline V gives CDR1 MNHGY, CDR2 SVAAGI. The CDR3 sequence is CASKSTRDGPTDTQYF. The CDR3 DNA reads as TGTGCCAGCAAATCGACGCGCGATGGGCCCACAGATACGCAGTATTTT.

The chain carries TRBV19 and TRBJ2-7; TRBD1 agrees at 9 bases. Germline trimming cut 4 bases from V and 3 bases from J; bases unmatched to any gene: 13. Germline V CDR1 and CDR2: LNHDA, SQIVND (reference sequence). This CDR3 has 17 amino acids. CDR3: CASSTRKGTGKVYEQYF. CDR3 DNA sequence: TGTGCCAGTAGTACGCGAAAGGGGACAGGGAAAGTCTACGAGCAGTACTTC.

For this clone: A read error may explain this, as a much larger clone is one base away. Other DNA sequences from this sample encode an identical CDR3 as well. This chain uses TRBV7-2 with TRBJ2-7, with D uncertain. The CDR3 runs 13 residues. V was cut by 1 base and J by 0 bases, with 4 bases left in between. Germline V gene sequence: CDR1 SGHTA, CDR2 FQGNSA. In DNA form, the CDR3 reads TGTGCCAGCAGCTTAGATAGCTCCTACGAGCAGTACTTC. This gives the protein CASSLDSSYEQYF.

This chain links TRBV9 with TRBJ2-1; 11 positions match TRBD1. CDR3 size: 15 residues. V trimming: 4 bases; J trimming: 8 bases; junction bases outside the gene matches: 8. Germline values: CDR1 SGDLS, CDR2 YYNGEE. CDR3 nucleotides: TGTGCCAGCAGCAAACGGACAGGGGGCGCCCATGAGCAGTTCTTC. It codes for CASSKRTGGAHEQFF. Supplemented by reference TRBV9 and TRBJ2-1, the full variable domain reads DSGVTQTPKHLITATGQRVTLRCSPRSGDLSVYWYQQSLDQGLQFLIQYYNGEERAKGNILERFSAQQFPDLHSELNLSSLELGDSALYFCASSKRTGGAHEQFFGPGTRLTVL.

V gene TRBV6-6 combines with J gene TRBJ2-1; possibly TRBD2 for D (5 bases). This CDR3 has 13 amino acids. CDR1 is MNHNY and CDR2 is SVGAGI in the germline V gene (reference sequence). V lost 5 bases and J 2 bases, leaving 7 bases between the germline ends. CDR3 sequence: CASSPGTYNEQFF. DNA of the CDR3: TGTGCCAGCAGTCCCGGGACCTACAATGAGCAGTTCTTC.

The chain links TRBV4-1 to TRBJ2-2, with 10 positions matching TRBD2. This CDR3 has 19 amino acids. Losses at the gene ends were 2 bases for V and 5 bases for J; bases not matched to a gene: 14. CDR1 is MGHRA, CDR2 YSYEKL, per germline. The CDR3 DNA is TGCGCCAGCAGCCAAATAGTATCCAGCGGGGGGGCCATTACCGGGGAGCTGTTTTTT. Translation: CASSQIVSSGGAITGELFF.

The chain employs TRBV5-1 and TRBJ1-3; maybe TRBD1 (6 bases). This CDR3 is 15 amino acids long. V was trimmed by 4 bases and J by 9 bases, leaving 20 bases between them. The germline V gene encodes CDR1 SGHRS and CDR2 YFSETQ. The CDR3 here is CASSEGVRSLGTIYF. As DNA, the CDR3 is TGCGCCAGCAGCGAGGGGGTCCGGTCTTTAGGCACCATATATTTT.

V usage is TRBV28 and J usage is TRBJ2-1; no firm D call. Trimming took off 2 bases at V and 7 bases at J, with 6 bases between the two ends. The CDR3 has 12 amino acids. CDR1 is MDHEN and CDR2 is SYDVKM in the germline V gene. DNA of the CDR3: TGTGCCAGCAGTTTACCGTTGAATGAGCAGTTCTTC. It specifies CASSLPLNEQFF.